Each of the 9 T cell receptor beta chains below was sequenced from the same sample in a study of T cells in Graves' hyperthyroidism and ophthalmopathy. It was RNA transcripts that yielded the amplified TCR beta CDR3 regions. HTBI primers drove first-round RT-PCR of the TCR CDR3. Using its own MiXCR run on the multiplex PCR reads, TCRdb lists one record per CDR3 protein. The sample lists around 300,000 distinct CDR3 sequences, approximately 15% occurring once. Sequenced material: blood. Every receptor here comes from a woman in her thirties or forties with Graves' hyperthyroidism.

The chain uses TRBV28 and TRBJ2-6, with 7 bases aligning to TRBD2. Trimming cost V 4 bases and J 2 bases; bases outside gene matches: 8. Germline loops: CDR1 MDHEN, CDR2 SYDVKM. The CDR3 loop spans 17 amino acids. In DNA form, the CDR3 reads TGTGCCAGCAGTTCTTACCCCGGGGGGACTGGGGCCAACGTCCTGACTTTC. It yields the protein CASSSYPGGTGANVLTF. The full variable domain, with the rest looked up from reference TRBV28 and TRBJ2-6, is DVKVTQSSRYLVKRTGEKVFLECVQDMDHENMFWYRQDPGLGLRLIYFSYDVKMKEKGDIPEGYSVSREKKERFSLILESASTNQTSMYLCASSSYPGGTGANVLTFGAGSRLTVL.

The chain uses TRBV24-1 and TRBJ1-1, with D tentatively TRBD1 (5 bases). The CDR3 has 14 residues. With 5 bases removed from V and 4 bases from J, the gap between germline ends came to 13 bases. Germline V gene sequence: CDR1 KGHDR, CDR2 SFDVKD. As DNA, the CDR3 is TGTGCCACCAGTGGGTCAGGGAGCGGCACTGAAGCTTTCTTT. It is translated as CATSGSGSGTEAFF.

The CDR3 spells CASSYLPDTRNTIYF. In DNA form, the CDR3 reads TGTGCCAGCAGTTACTTACCAGACACGAGAAACACCATATATTTT. V usage is TRBV6-5 and J usage is TRBJ1-3; D unresolved. This CDR3 has 15 residues. Germline V gene sequence: CDR1 MNHEY, CDR2 SVGAGI. With 1 base removed from V and 5 bases from J, the gap between germline ends came to 12 bases.

The CDR3 DNA is TGTGCCAGCAGTTTGGGGACTAGCGGGCGCGGGGAGCTGTTTTTT. It is translated as CASSLGTSGRGELFF. The chain recombines TRBV6-5 with TRBJ2-2; TRBD2 aligns across 12 bases. The CDR3 consists of 15 residues. Germline CDR1 is MNHEY and CDR2 is SVGAGI. Trimming removed 4 bases from V and 7 bases from J; junction bases left unmatched: 4.

This clonotype was observed a few times. V gene TRBV5-1 combines with J gene TRBJ2-2, with D possibly TRBD1 on 7 matching bases. The CDR3 runs to 14 residues. CDR1 and CDR2 from the germline V gene are SGHRS and YFSETQ. Trimming stripped 4 bases from V and 7 bases from J, with 14 bases between. The CDR3 region has the DNA TGCGCCAGCAGCCGCGGGACAGAGGGCGGGGAGCTGTTTTTT. Protein: CASSRGTEGGELFF.

This clonotype was counted ten times or more. The chain joins TRBV27 to TRBJ1-1; tentatively, D is TRBD1 (6 bases). V gave up 6 bases and J gave up 5 bases, with 10 bases separating them. CDR1 and CDR2 from the germline V gene are MNHEY and SMNVEV (reference sequence). The CDR3 is made up of 12 amino acids. The CDR3 region is CASSTGPTEAFF. CDR3 bases: TGTGCCAGCAGCACAGGGCCAACTGAAGCTTTCTTT.

This clonotype was counted at least ten times. J is TRBJ1-5 and V is TRBV28; D is unresolved. V gave up 3 bases and J gave up 7 bases, with 7 bases separating them. The length of the CDR3 is 12 residues. In germline, CDR1 is MDHEN, CDR2 SYDVKM. The CDR3 region has the DNA TGTGCCAGCAGTTTTAAAGTCCAGCCCCAGCATTTT. Its protein product is CASSFKVQPQHF. Full variable domain (remainder filled in from reference TRBV28 and TRBJ1-5): DVKVTQSSRYLVKRTGEKVFLECVQDMDHENMFWYRQDPGLGLRLIYFSYDVKMKEKGDIPEGYSVSREKKERFSLILESASTNQTSMYLCASSFKVQPQHFGDGTRLSIL.

V gene TRBV29-1 combines with J gene TRBJ1-1; tentative D call: TRBD1 (5 bases). The length of the CDR3 is 12 residues. Germline values: CDR1 SQVTM, CDR2 ANQGSEA. V gave up 7 bases and J gave up 5 bases, with 14 bases separating them. DNA of the CDR3: TGCAGCGCACGGGGCCCCAAGACTGAAGCTTTCTTT. Translation gives CSARGPKTEAFF.

This clonotype came up many times. The V and J genes are TRBV28 and TRBJ1-1, with 7 nucleotides matching TRBD1. Germline V gene data show CDR1 as MDHEN and CDR2 as SYDVKM. With V trimmed by 6 bases and J by 1 base, 5 bases remained unmatched. This CDR3 spans 14 amino acids. The chain's CDR3 is CASRMGQRNTEAFF. DNA for the CDR3: TGTGCCAGCAGGATGGGACAGAGGAACACTGAAGCTTTCTTT.